These 14 T cell receptor beta chains originate from one sample sequenced in a study of blood T cell repertoires in COVID-19. Some clones are missing from TCRdb's copy, which holds only in-frame ones; the method was immunoSEQ multiplex PCR. The sample yields some 100,000 clones, approximately 91% seen once. Sequencing was done on a sample of peripheral blood. These TCRs come from a woman aged 55-69 years with acute or convalescent COVID-19.

The chain links TRBV15 to TRBJ2-3, with 8 bases lining up with TRBD1. This CDR3 has 15 amino acids. After removal of 2 bases from V and 2 bases from J, the junction contained 3 bases not matched to a gene. The germline V gene has CDR1 LNHNV and CDR2 YYDKDF (reference sequence). The CDR3 DNA sequence: TGTGCCACCAGCAGAAGACAGGGGAACACAGATACGCAGTATTTT. Translated, it gives CATSRRQGNTDTQYF.

The chain recombines TRBV3-1 (or the pseudogene TRBV3-2) with TRBJ1-1; possible D gene TRBD1, 5 bases. This CDR3 spans 15 amino acids. Germline CDR1 LGHDT, CDR2 YNNKEL (reference sequence). V was clipped by 1 base and J by 2 bases, with 11 bases between them. Here the CDR3 DNA reads TGTGCCAGCAGCCAAGGGTGGCAGGGAAACACTGAAGCTTTCTTT. Translating it yields CASSQGWQGNTEAFF.

The V gene is TRBV9, the J gene TRBJ2-5; 7 bases align to TRBD1. The V and J ends lost 0 bases and 4 bases, in that order; junction bases with no gene match: 3. In germline, CDR1 is SGDLS, CDR2 YYNGEE. This CDR3 is built from 14 residues. The CDR3, as DNA: TGTGCCAGCAGCGTAGGACAGGGAGTAGAGACCCAGTACTTC. Amino acids: CASSVGQGVETQYF.

This clone occurred a few times. V and J are TRBV5-1 and TRBJ2-2; a weak D match, TRBD2 (6 bases). V was cut by 0 bases and J by 1 base, with 10 bases left in between. Germline V gene lookup returns CDR1 SGHRS and CDR2 YFSETQ. This CDR3 is 16 amino acids long. This chain's CDR3 is CASSLVRAGNTGELFF. In DNA form, the CDR3 reads TGCGCCAGCAGCTTGGTTCGAGCGGGGAACACCGGGGAGCTGTTTTTT.

The V gene is TRBV15, the J gene TRBJ2-1; 10 bases are shared with TRBD2. The CDR3 consists of 17 residues. The germline gives CDR1 LNHNV, CDR2 YYDKDF (reference sequence). V shed 0 bases and J 2 bases; nucleotides not matched to a gene: 4. The CDR3 protein is CATSRDPSGGAYNEQFF. The CDR3 DNA is TGTGCCACCAGCAGAGACCCTAGCGGGGGTGCCTACAATGAGCAGTTCTTC. Combining the CDR3 with reference TRBV15 and TRBJ2-1 gives the whole variable domain DAMVIQNPRYQVTQFGKPVTLSCSQTLNHNVMYWYQQKSSQAPKLLFHYYDKDFNNEADTPDNFQSRRPNTSFCFLDIRSPGLGDTAMYLCATSRDPSGGAYNEQFFGPGTRLTVL.

The V call is TRBV5-1, the J call TRBJ1-4; D gene unclear. Germline CDR1 and CDR2: SGHRS and YFSETQ. Trimming took 5 bases from V and 7 from J, leaving 18 bases between them. The CDR3 loop spans 15 amino acids. The DNA of the CDR3 is TGCGCCAGCAGTCCTCGCACAGCCACGACTGAAAAACTGTTTTTT. It encodes CASSPRTATTEKLFF.

The chain employs TRBV1 and TRBJ2-5; the DNA was not used to check the table's D call, TRBD2. TRBV1 is deemed a pseudogene. This CDR3 contains 14 residues. The CDR3 protein is CTSSAGTPKETQYF. CDR3 nucleotides: TGCACCAGCAGCGCCGGGACTCCTAAAGAGACCCAGTACTTC.

Only one count was recorded for this clone. The chain is built from TRBV10-3 and TRBJ1-2; 8 bases match TRBD1. Germline V gives CDR1 ENHRY, CDR2 SYGVKD. The CDR3 is made up of 15 amino acids. Trimming at V came to 3 bases and at J to 5 bases, leaving 8 bases not matched to a gene. The CDR3 loop reads CAISEVGQGRYGYTF. Here the CDR3 DNA reads TGTGCCATCAGTGAAGTAGGACAGGGCCGGTATGGCTACACCTTC.

The chain employs TRBV7-9 and TRBJ2-3; weak D call: TRBD1 (5 bases). Between the trimmed V and J ends, which lost 4 bases and 3 bases, there was a span of 14 bases. The CDR3 sequence is 15 residues long. Germline CDR1 reads SEHNR; CDR2 reads FQNEAQ (reference sequence). The chain's CDR3 is CASSSDQGRTDTQYF. In DNA, the CDR3 is TGTGCCAGCAGCTCCGATCAGGGAAGGACAGATACGCAGTATTTT.

This chain joins TRBV5-1 and TRBJ2-1; TRBD1 is a possible D gene (5 bases). Germline V gene data show CDR1 as SGHRS and CDR2 as YFSETQ. The CDR3 is 15 amino acids. V was cut by 4 bases and J by 8 bases, with 19 bases left in between. CDR3 coding DNA: TGCGCCAGCAGCATCTCAGGGTCGACAATACATGAGCAGTTCTTC. Its translation: CASSISGSTIHEQFF.

The chain employs TRBV9 and TRBJ1-4, with D possibly being TRBD1 (5 bases). This CDR3 is 14 amino acids long. Trimming took off 0 bases at V and 6 bases at J, with 9 bases between the two ends. Per the germline V gene, CDR1 is SGDLS and CDR2 is YYNGEE. CDR3 loop: CASSVARADEKLFF. The CDR3 DNA reads as TGTGCCAGCAGCGTAGCCAGGGCGGATGAAAAACTGTTTTTT.

About this clone: A junction end diverges from the germline sequence, so it may reflect a read error. The chain couples TRBV2 to TRBJ1-2, with TRBD1 identical over 7 bases. CDR3 size: 15 residues. From germline, CDR1 is SNHLY and CDR2 FYNNEI. The CDR3 spells CASSEGQERTYGYTF. CDR3 nucleotide sequence: TGTGCCAGCAGCGAAGGACAGGAGAGGACCTATGGCTACACCTTC.

As regards this clone: The sample carries other DNA sequences with the same CDR3. The chain joins TRBV6-5 to TRBJ1-1; no reliable D call. CDR1 and CDR2 from the germline V gene are MNHEY and SVGAGI. The CDR3 is 15 residues long. The V gene lost 0 bases and the J gene lost 0 bases, with 8 bases spanning the gap. CDR3 in DNA: TGTGCCAGCAGTTACTCGTGGGAGTTGAACACTGAAGCTTTCTTT. Residues: CASSYSWELNTEAFF.

The rearrangement uses TRBV6-6 and TRBJ1-2; 7 bases are shared with TRBD1. The J segment lost 8 bases and the V segment lost 5 bases, leaving 17 bases of the junction unmatched. Germline CDR1 is MNHNY and CDR2 is SVGAGI (reference sequence). This CDR3 is built from 16 residues. In nucleotides, the CDR3 is TGTGCCAGCAGTCGATTAACTGAACAGGGGACGGGCGGCTACACCTTC. It yields the protein CASSRLTEQGTGGYTF.